The 23 T cell receptor beta chains presented below share a single source sample, sequenced in a study of T cells in Graves' hyperthyroidism and ophthalmopathy. Amplified TCR beta CDR3 regions came from RNA transcripts. Researchers ran a first-round RT-PCR on the TCR CDR3 using the HTBI primer set. Using its own MiXCR run on the multiplex PCR reads, TCRdb lists one record per CDR3 protein. The repertoire holds 500,000 to 600,000 distinct CDR3 sequences, 35% to 55% seen once, with more than 7% in the top ten. The specimen sequenced was peripheral blood or thyroid tissue (not recorded which). Source of these receptors: a woman aged 18-29 years with Graves' hyperthyroidism.

A few counts support this clonotype. J is TRBJ2-7 and V is TRBV12-3 or TRBV12-4; TRBD1 matches 11 bases. The CDR3 is 15 residues long. V shed 6 bases, J shed 2 bases, and the junction held 6 bases outside the gene matches. The CDR3 nucleotides are TGTGCCAGCAGGGATCCGGGACAGGGGGCCTACGAGCAGTACTTC. Protein: CASRDPGQGAYEQYF.

J is TRBJ2-7 and V is TRBV15; possible D gene TRBD1, 6 bases. V shed 3 bases and J shed 4 bases, with 19 bases lying between them. The length of the CDR3 is 16 residues. Germline V gene sequence: CDR1 LNHNV, CDR2 YYDKDF (reference sequence). The CDR3 nucleotides are TGTGCCACCAGCAGCCAAGGGCCCGACAGGAGTTACGAGCAGTACTTC. Amino acids: CATSSQGPDRSYEQYF.

Of note for this clonotype: Sequence at one end of the junction differs from germline and may be a read error. The rearrangement uses TRBV29-1 and TRBJ1-2, with unresolved D. The length of the CDR3 is 11 residues. The germline gives CDR1 SQVTM, CDR2 ANQGSEA. The CDR3 here is CSVLSNSGYTF. The CDR3 nucleotides are TGCAGCGTCCTCAGCAACTCTGGCTACACCTTC.

This clonotype was observed many times. The chain recombines TRBV19 with TRBJ1-5; 8 nucleotides line up with TRBD1. Germline trimming cut 5 bases from V and 7 bases from J; bases unmatched to any gene: 7. This CDR3 contains 14 residues. In germline, CDR1 is LNHDA, CDR2 SQIVND (reference sequence). CDR3 residues: CASSGQGGGQPQHF. The CDR3 DNA reads TGTGCCAGTAGTGGACAGGGTGGAGGGCAGCCCCAGCATTTT. The full variable domain, rest sourced from reference TRBV19 and TRBJ1-5, is DGGITQSPKYLFRKEGQNVTLSCEQNLNHDAMYWYRQDPGQGLRLIYYSQIVNDFQKGDIAEGYSVSREKKESFPLTVTSAQKNPTAFYLCASSGQGGGQPQHFGDGTRLSIL.

V is TRBV11-2 and J is TRBJ2-6; TRBD1 aligns across 9 bases. The V gene end was trimmed by 3 bases and the J gene end by 3 bases; junction bases not matched to a gene: 3. The CDR3 spans 16 residues. The V gene's germline CDR1 is SGHAT and CDR2 FQNNGV. CDR3 sequence: CASSLGTGNGANVLTF. The DNA for the CDR3 is TGTGCCAGCAGCTTGGGGACAGGGAATGGGGCCAACGTCCTGACTTTC.

This chain links TRBV29-1 with TRBJ1-2; D might be TRBD1 (5 bases). V dropped 7 bases and J dropped 0 bases, with 15 bases sitting between them. The CDR3 contains 14 residues. Germline V CDR1 and CDR2: SQVTM, ANQGSEA. The CDR3 sequence: CSGRLSGPNYGYTF. CDR3 nucleotides: TGCAGCGGAAGATTGTCGGGACCTAACTATGGCTACACCTTC.

The table lists this clonotype with many counts. V usage is TRBV19 and J usage is TRBJ2-7; 14 nucleotides line up with TRBD2. Germline V CDR1 and CDR2: LNHDA, SQIVND (reference sequence). CDR3 length equals 14 residues. V trimming: 6 bases; J trimming: 6 bases; junction bases outside the gene matches: 4. The CDR3 bases are TGTGCCAGTAGATCGGGACTAGCGGGAGCCGAGCAGTACTTC. It specifies CASRSGLAGAEQYF.

The rearrangement joins TRBV7-2 to TRBJ2-7, with TRBD2 matching over 11 bases. This CDR3 comprises 16 residues. J gave up 2 bases and V 2 bases, and 5 bases lay outside the gene matches. Germline V CDR1 and CDR2: SGHTA, FQGNSA. CDR3 sequence (DNA): TGTGCCAGCAGCTTACTAGGGACTAGCGGAACCTACGAGCAGTACTTC. It translates to CASSLLGTSGTYEQYF.

This chain links TRBV29-1 with TRBJ2-5; the match to TRBD2 covers 11 bases. V shed 3 bases, J shed 6 bases, and the junction held 3 bases outside the gene matches. Germline V CDR1 and CDR2: SQVTM, ANQGSEA. This CDR3 spans 13 amino acids. The CDR3 reads CSVEATSGKTQYF. CDR3 bases: TGCAGCGTTGAGGCGACTAGCGGGAAGACCCAGTACTTC.

Comments on this clonotype: One base away lies a much larger clone, so this may be a sequencing read error. V is TRBV11-2 and J is TRBJ2-7, with 11 bases identical to TRBD2. This CDR3 has 16 amino acids. Germline V gives CDR1 SGHAT, CDR2 FQNNGV. The V and J ends lost 5 bases and 2 bases, in that order; junction bases with no gene match: 8. The CDR3 bases are TGTGCCAGCAGCCACCCCGGGACTAGCGGCCCCTACGAGCAGTACTTC. This translates into CASSHPGTSGPYEQYF.

This chain connects TRBV20-1 to TRBJ2-3; D gene ambiguous. CDR1 DFQATT and CDR2 SNEGSKA come from the germline V gene (reference sequence). Trimming left V 4 bases short and J 1 base short, with 12 bases between. The CDR3 loop spans 14 amino acids. CDR3 sequence: CSATSLMGTDTQYF. The DNA of the CDR3 is TGCAGTGCTACATCCCTTATGGGCACAGATACGCAGTATTTT.

This clonotype showed up just a few times. V is TRBV20-1 and J is TRBJ2-3, with a possible D match to TRBD1 (6 bases). V lost 0 bases and J 0 bases, leaving 13 bases between the germline ends. This CDR3 region has 16 residues. Per the germline V gene, CDR1 is DFQATT and CDR2 is SNEGSKA (reference sequence). DNA of the CDR3: TGCAGTGCTAGAGATCGTACAGGGTTAAGCACAGATACGCAGTATTTT. It is translated as CSARDRTGLSTDTQYF.

This chain uses TRBV5-4 with TRBJ2-5, with TRBD2 identical over 15 bases. Germline-derived CDR1 and CDR2 are SGHNT and YYREEE (reference sequence). Trimming cost V 0 bases and J 4 bases; bases outside gene matches: 19. The CDR3 consists of 22 residues. This CDR3 is CASSLALLYNTGLAGGGETQYF. The CDR3 DNA reads TGTGCCAGCAGCTTGGCTTTGCTCTACAACACCGGACTAGCGGGAGGGGGAGAGACCCAGTACTTC.

The chain carries TRBV3-1 and TRBJ1-1; D uncertain. The CDR3 length is 11 residues. Deletions cut 9 bases from V and 9 bases from J, with 14 bases between. Germline values: CDR1 LGHDT, CDR2 YNNKEL (reference sequence). CDR3 DNA: TGTGCCAGTGGCCTCCCGTCCAAAGCTTTCTTT. It yields the protein CASGLPSKAFF.

This clonotype was observed many times. The chain recombines TRBV24-1 with TRBJ2-5; 9 nucleotides align to TRBD2. The CDR3 has 16 residues. V shed 3 bases, J shed 3 bases, and the junction held 7 bases outside the gene matches. Germline V gene data show CDR1 as KGHDR and CDR2 as SFDVKD. CDR3 in amino acids: CATSDRGVAGEETQYF. For the CDR3, the DNA is TGTGCCACCAGTGATAGAGGGGTAGCGGGAGAAGAGACCCAGTACTTC.

This clonotype was seen many times. The chain links TRBV6-5 to TRBJ1-6; 9 nucleotides match TRBD1. The length of the CDR3 is 16 residues. Looked up from germline, CDR1 is MNHEY and CDR2 is SVGAGI. V dropped 6 bases and J dropped 7; count of bases not matched to a gene: 10. The CDR3 DNA reads TGTGCCAGCAGCGCGGAATCGGGACAGGGAAATTCACCCCTCCACTTT. Protein product: CASSAESGQGNSPLHF.

V usage is TRBV15 and J usage is TRBJ1-3, with TRBD1 identical over 7 bases. V shed 0 bases, J shed 8 bases, and the junction held 16 bases outside the gene matches. The CDR3 is made up of 18 amino acids. The V gene's germline CDR1 is LNHNV and CDR2 YYDKDF (reference sequence). DNA for the CDR3: TGTGCCACCAGCAGAGACTTTAGACAGGGCTACTATGGCTACACCATATATTTT. Amino acids: CATSRDFRQGYYGYTIYF.

This clonotype appeared many times. J is TRBJ1-3 and V is TRBV12-3 or TRBV12-4; maybe TRBD1 (5 bases). The CDR3 has 17 residues. Trimming removed 4 bases at V and 0 bases at J, with 16 bases between. The CDR3 coding sequence is TGTGCCAGCAGTTGGGTCCTCGGCAGGGACTCTGGAAACACCATATATTTT. It encodes CASSWVLGRDSGNTIYF.

The chain recombines TRBV11-2 with TRBJ2-5; D possibly corresponds to TRBD1 (6 bases). Deletions cut 5 bases from V and 7 bases from J, with 17 bases between. Germline V CDR1 and CDR2: SGHAT, FQNNGV. The CDR3 is 14 residues long. CDR3 sequence (DNA): TGTGCCAGCAGCCCACGGACAGACGTGGGGACCCAGTACTTC. Its translation: CASSPRTDVGTQYF. The whole variable domain, filled in from reference TRBV11-2 and TRBJ2-5, reads EAGVAQSPRYKIIEKRQSVAFWCNPISGHATLYWYQQILGQGPKLLIQFQNNGVVDDSQLPKDRFSAERLKGVDSTLKIQPAKLEDSAVYLCASSPRTDVGTQYFGPGTRLLVL.

This clonotype was counted ten times or more. This chain joins TRBV11-3 and TRBJ2-5; 9 positions match TRBD1. With 5 bases clipped from V and 5 bases from J, the junction kept 12 bases outside the gene matches. CDR3 length equals 16 residues. From germline, CDR1 is SGHNT and CDR2 YENEEA. Here the CDR3 DNA reads TGTGCCAGCAGCCACGGCGGACAGGGGTGGATGGAGACCCAGTACTTC. Protein sequence: CASSHGGQGWMETQYF.

This clonotype was seen ten or more times. This sequence joins TRBV14 and TRBJ2-7, with a possible D match to TRBD2 (5 bases). The CDR3 is made up of 14 amino acids. Trimming removed 4 bases at V and 2 bases at J, with 12 bases between. Per germline, CDR1 SGHDN and CDR2 FVKESK. The CDR3 coding sequence is TGTGCCAGCAGCCCACTAGGGCCCCCCTACGAGCAGTACTTC. Translated: CASSPLGPPYEQYF.

The chain has TRBV6-5 and TRBJ2-6, with TRBD2 identical over 7 bases. The CDR3 extends over 16 amino acids. The trim removed 0 bases at V and 2 bases at J, leaving 1 base unmatched. In germline, CDR1 is MNHEY, CDR2 SVGAGI. Here the CDR3 reads CASSYSGGAGANVLTF. CDR3 coding DNA: TGTGCCAGCAGTTACTCGGGGGGGGCTGGGGCCAACGTCCTGACTTTC.

The chain is built from TRBV9 and TRBJ1-4, with D maybe TRBD1 (5 bases). The germline CDR1 and CDR2 sequences are SGDLS and YYNGEE. The CDR3 contains 14 residues. The V end was cut by 0 bases, the J end by 7 bases, with 10 bases between. As DNA, the CDR3 is TGTGCCAGCAGCGTAGGAGGGGTTGGTGAAAAACTGTTTTTT. It translates to CASSVGGVGEKLFF.